What follows is one T cell receptor beta chain and its context. Its antigen is currently unknown. Documented treatment: randomized to nivolumab then ipilimumab (arm A) or the reverse (arm B). Some clones are missing from TCRdb's copy, which holds only in-frame ones; the method was immunoSEQ multiplex PCR. Of about 3,000 clones listed, 15% to 20% are singletons. This record comes from a study of sequential checkpoint blockade in melanoma. Study as a whole: Maintenance nivolumab came after either treatment sequence. 91 pretreatment tumor DNA samples were TCRβ immunosequenced. Matched biopsies came pretreatment and at week 13 for twenty-two patients.

The study, taken as a whole, reports: PD-L1 staining and CD8+ counts, not mutational load, tracked tumor T-cell clonality.

The germline V gene has CDR1 ENHRY and CDR2 SYGVKD. This CDR3 contains 13 residues. Trimming left V 2 bases short and J 3 bases short, with 7 bases between. Here the sequenced sample was tumor tissue (inferred from file names), taken from a patient given nivolumab and ipilimumab in sequence. The genes are TRBV10-3 and TRBJ1-2, with D unresolved. The clonotype comes from a human donor with melanoma. CDR3 region: CAISENLHYGYTF. For the CDR3, the DNA is TGTGCCATCAGTGAGAACCTCCACTATGGCTACACCTTC.